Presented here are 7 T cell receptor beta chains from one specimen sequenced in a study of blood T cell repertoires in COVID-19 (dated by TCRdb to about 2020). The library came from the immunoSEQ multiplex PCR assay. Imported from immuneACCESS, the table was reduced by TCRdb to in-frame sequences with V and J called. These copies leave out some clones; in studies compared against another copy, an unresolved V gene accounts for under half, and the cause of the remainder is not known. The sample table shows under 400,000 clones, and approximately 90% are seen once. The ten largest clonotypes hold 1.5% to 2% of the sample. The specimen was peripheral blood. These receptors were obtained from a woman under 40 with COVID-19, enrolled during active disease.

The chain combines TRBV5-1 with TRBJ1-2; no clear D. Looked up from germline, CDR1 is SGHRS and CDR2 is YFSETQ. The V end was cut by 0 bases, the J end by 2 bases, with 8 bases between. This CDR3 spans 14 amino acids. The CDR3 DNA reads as TGCGCCAGCAGCTTGGGGCAGTTAAACTATGGCTACACCTTC. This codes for CASSLGQLNYGYTF.

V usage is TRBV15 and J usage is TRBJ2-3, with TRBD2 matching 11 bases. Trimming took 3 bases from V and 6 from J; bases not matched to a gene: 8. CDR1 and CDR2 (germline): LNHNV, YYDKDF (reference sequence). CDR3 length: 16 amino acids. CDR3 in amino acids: CATSRVSGGALDTQYF. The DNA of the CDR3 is TGTGCCACCAGCAGGGTTAGCGGGGGGGCCCTCGATACGCAGTATTTT.

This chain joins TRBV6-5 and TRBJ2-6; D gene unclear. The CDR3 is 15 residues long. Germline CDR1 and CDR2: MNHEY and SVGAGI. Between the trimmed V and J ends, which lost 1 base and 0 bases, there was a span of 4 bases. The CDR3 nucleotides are TGTGCCAGCAGTTACTATATCTCTGGGGCCAACGTCCTGACTTTC. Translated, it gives CASSYYISGANVLTF.

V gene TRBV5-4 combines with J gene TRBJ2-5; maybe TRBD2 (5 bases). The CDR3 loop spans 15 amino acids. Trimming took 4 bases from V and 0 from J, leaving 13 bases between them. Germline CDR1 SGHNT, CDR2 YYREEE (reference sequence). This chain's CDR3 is CASSLISGNQETQYF. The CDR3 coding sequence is TGTGCCAGCAGCCTAATCTCGGGAAACCAAGAGACCCAGTACTTC.

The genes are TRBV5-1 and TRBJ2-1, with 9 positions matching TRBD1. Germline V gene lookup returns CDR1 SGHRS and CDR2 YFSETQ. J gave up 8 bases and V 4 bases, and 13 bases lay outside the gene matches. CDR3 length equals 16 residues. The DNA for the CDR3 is TGCGCCAGCAGCATCCTACGGACAGGGGTTCAGGATGAGCAGTTCTTC. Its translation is CASSILRTGVQDEQFF.

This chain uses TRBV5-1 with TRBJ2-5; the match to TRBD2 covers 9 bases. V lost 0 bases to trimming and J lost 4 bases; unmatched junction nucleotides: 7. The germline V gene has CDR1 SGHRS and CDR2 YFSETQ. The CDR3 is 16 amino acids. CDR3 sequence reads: CASSLAPAGGPETQYF. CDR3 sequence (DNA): TGCGCCAGCAGCTTGGCCCCAGCGGGGGGCCCAGAGACCCAGTACTTC.

CDR3 sequence reads: CAISLSGDVIDEQFF. Here the CDR3 DNA reads TGTGCCATCAGCCTTAGCGGGGATGTTATAGATGAGCAGTTCTTC. The genes are TRBV10-3 and TRBJ2-1; the match to TRBD2 covers 8 bases. J gave up 8 bases and V 6 bases, and 12 bases lay outside the gene matches. This CDR3 is built from 15 residues. Looked up from germline, CDR1 is ENHRY and CDR2 is SYGVKD.